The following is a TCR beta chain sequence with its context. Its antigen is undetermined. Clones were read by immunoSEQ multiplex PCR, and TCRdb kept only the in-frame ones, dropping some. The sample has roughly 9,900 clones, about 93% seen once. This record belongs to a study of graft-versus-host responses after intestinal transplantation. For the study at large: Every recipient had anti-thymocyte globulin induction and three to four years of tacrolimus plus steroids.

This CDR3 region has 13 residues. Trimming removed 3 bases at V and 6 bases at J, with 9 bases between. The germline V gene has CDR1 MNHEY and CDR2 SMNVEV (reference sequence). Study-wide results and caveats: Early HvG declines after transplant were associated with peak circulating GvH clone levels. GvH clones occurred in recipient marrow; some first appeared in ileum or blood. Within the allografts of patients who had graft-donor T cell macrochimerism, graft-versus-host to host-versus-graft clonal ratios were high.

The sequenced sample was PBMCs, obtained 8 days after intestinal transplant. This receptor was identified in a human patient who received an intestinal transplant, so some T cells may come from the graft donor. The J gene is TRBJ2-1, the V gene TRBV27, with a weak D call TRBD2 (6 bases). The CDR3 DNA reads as TGTGCCAGCAGTTTGGGGGGTGGCAATGAGCAGTTCTTC. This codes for CASSLGGGNEQFF.